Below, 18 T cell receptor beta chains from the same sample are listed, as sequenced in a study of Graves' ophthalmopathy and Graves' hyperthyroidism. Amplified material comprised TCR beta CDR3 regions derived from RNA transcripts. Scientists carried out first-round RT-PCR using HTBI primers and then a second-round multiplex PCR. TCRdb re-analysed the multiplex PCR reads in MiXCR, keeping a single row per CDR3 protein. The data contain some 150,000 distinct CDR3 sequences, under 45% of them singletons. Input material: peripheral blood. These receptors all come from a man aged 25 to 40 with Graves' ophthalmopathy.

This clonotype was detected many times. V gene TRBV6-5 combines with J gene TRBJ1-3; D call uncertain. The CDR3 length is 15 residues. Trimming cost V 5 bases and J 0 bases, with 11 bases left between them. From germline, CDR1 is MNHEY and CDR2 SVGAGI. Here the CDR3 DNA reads TGTGCCAGCAGTCCAGGACGGATCTCTGGAAACACCATATATTTT. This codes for CASSPGRISGNTIYF.

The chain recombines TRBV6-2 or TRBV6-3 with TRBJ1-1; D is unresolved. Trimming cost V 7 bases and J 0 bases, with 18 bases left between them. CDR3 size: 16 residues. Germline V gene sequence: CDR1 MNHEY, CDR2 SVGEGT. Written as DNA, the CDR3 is TGTGCCAGCATCCCTAGCTGGGGAGGCGTGAACACTGAAGCTTTCTTT. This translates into CASIPSWGGVNTEAFF.

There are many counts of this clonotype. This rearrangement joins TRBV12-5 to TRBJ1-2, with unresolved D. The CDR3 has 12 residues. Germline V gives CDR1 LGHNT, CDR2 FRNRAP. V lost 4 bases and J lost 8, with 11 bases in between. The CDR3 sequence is CASGSTEEGYTF. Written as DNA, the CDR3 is TGTGCTAGTGGTTCTACCGAGGAAGGCTACACCTTC.

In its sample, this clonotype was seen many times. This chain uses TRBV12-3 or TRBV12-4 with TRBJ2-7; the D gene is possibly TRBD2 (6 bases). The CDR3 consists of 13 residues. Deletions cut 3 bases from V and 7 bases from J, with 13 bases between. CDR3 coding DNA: TGTGCCAGCAGTTTTCGGGACTGGGGGGAGCAGTACTTC. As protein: CASSFRDWGEQYF.

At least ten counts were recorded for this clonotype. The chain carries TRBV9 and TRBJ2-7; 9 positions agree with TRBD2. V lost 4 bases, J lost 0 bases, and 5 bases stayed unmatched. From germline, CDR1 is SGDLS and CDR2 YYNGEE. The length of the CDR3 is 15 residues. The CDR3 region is CASSSGLAFSYEQYF. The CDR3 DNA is TGTGCCAGCAGCTCCGGACTAGCGTTCTCCTACGAGCAGTACTTC. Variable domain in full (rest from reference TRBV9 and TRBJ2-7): DSGVTQTPKHLITATGQRVTLRCSPRSGDLSVYWYQQSLDQGLQFLIQYYNGEERAKGNILERFSAQQFPDLHSELNLSSLELGDSALYFCASSSGLAFSYEQYFGPGTRLTVT.

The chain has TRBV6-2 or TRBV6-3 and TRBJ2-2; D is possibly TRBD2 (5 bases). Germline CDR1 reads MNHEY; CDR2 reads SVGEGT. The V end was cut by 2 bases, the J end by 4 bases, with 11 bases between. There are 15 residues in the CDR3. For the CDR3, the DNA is TGTGCCAGCAGTTACGGTGGGAGTAGCACCGGGGAGCTGTTTTTT. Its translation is CASSYGGSSTGELFF.

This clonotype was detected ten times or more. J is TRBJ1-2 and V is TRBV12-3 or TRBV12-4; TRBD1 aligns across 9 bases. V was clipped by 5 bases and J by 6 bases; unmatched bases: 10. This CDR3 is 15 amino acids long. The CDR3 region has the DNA TGTGCCAGCAGTGGGACAGGGATAGGGTCGGATGGCTACACCTTC. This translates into CASSGTGIGSDGYTF.

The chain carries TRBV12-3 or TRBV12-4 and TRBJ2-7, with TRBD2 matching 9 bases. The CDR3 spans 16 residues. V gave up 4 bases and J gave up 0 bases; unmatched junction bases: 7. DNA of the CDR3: TGTGCCAGCAGTTCCCTAGGACTAGCGAGCTCCTACGAGCAGTACTTC. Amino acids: CASSSLGLASSYEQYF.

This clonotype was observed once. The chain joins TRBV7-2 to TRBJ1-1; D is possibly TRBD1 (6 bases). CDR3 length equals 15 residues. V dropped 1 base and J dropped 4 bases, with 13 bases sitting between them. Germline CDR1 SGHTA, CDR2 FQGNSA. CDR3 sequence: CASSLGLGGGTEAFF. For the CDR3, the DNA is TGTGCCAGCAGCTTAGGGTTAGGGGGGGGCACTGAAGCTTTCTTT.

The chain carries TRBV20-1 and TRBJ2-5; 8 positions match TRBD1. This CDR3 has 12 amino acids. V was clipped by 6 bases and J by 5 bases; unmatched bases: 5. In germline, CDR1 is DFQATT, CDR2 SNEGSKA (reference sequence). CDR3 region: CSAETGVETQYF. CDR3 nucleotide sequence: TGCAGTGCGGAGACAGGGGTGGAGACCCAGTACTTC.

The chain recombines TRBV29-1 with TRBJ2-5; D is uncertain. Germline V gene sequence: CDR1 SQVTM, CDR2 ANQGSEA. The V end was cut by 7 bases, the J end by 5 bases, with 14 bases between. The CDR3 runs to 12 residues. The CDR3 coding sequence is TGCAGCGCGCGTGGCAGTGTTGAGACCCAGTACTTC. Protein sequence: CSARGSVETQYF. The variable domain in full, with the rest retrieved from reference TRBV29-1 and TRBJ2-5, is SAVISQKPSRDICQRGTSLTIQCQVDSQVTMMFWYRQQPGQSLTLIATANQGSEATYESGFVIDKFPISRPNLTFSTLTVSNMSPEDSSIYLCSARGSVETQYFGPGTRLLVL.

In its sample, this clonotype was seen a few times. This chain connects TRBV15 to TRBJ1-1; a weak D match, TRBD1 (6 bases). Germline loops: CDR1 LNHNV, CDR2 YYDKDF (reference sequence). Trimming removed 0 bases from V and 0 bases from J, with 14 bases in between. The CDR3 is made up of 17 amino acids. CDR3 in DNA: TGTGCCACCAGCAGAGAATCTTGGGGGGACATGAACACTGAAGCTTTCTTT. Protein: CATSRESWGDMNTEAFF. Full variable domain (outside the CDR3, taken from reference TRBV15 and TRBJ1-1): DAMVIQNPRYQVTQFGKPVTLSCSQTLNHNVMYWYQQKSSQAPKLLFHYYDKDFNNEADTPDNFQSRRPNTSFCFLDIRSPGLGDTAMYLCATSRESWGDMNTEAFFGQGTRLTVV.

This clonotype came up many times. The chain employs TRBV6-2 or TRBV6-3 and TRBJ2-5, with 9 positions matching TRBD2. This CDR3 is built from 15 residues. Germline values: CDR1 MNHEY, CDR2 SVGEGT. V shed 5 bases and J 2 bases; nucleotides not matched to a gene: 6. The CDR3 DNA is TGTGCCAGCAGTCAACTAGCGGGCCTTCAAGAGACCCAGTACTTC. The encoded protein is CASSQLAGLQETQYF.

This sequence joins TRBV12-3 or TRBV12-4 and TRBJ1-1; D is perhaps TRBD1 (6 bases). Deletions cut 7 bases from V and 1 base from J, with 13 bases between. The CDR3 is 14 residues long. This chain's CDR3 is CASTQEGENTEAFF. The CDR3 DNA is TGTGCCAGCACCCAAGAGGGGGAGAACACTGAAGCTTTCTTT.

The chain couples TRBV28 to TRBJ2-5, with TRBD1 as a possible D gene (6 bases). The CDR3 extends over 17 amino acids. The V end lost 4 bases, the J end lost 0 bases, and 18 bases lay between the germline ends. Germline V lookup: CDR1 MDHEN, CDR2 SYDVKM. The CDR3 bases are TGTGCCAGCAGTTCTCCGCCGGGACAAAGGTACCAAGAGACCCAGTACTTC. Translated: CASSSPPGQRYQETQYF.

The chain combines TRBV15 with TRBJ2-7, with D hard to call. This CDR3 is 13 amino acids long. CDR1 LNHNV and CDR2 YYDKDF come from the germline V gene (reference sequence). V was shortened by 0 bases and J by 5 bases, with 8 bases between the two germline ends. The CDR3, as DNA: TGTGCCACCAGCAGAGAAAAGGTCCACGAGCAGTACTTC. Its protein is CATSREKVHEQYF.

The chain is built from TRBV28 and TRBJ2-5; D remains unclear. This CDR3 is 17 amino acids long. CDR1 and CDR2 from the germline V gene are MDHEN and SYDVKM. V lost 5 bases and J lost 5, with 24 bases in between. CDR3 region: CASSLPVDLSGRETQYF. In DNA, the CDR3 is TGTGCCAGCAGTCTCCCTGTCGACCTATCCGGAAGGGAGACCCAGTACTTC.

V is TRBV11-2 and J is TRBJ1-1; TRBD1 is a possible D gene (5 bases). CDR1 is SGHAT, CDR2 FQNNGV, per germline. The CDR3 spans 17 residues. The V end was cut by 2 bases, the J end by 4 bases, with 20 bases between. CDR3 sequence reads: CASSLKQGRTGATEAFF. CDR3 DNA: TGTGCCAGCAGCTTAAAGCAAGGGCGGACCGGGGCCACTGAAGCTTTCTTT.